Below are 10 T cell receptor beta chains sequenced from a single sample in a study of T cell changes during pregnancy in multiple sclerosis. Generated by immunoSEQ multiplex PCR, the TCRdb table keeps only in-frame clones and is missing some. The profile shows 14,000 to 15,000 clones, 65% to 90% of them singletons. The starting material was CD8+ T cells from peripheral blood mononuclear cells, obtained in the first trimester of pregnancy. The receptor set was obtained from a female donor with multiple sclerosis, enrolled in a pregnancy study.

This sequence joins TRBV6-1 and TRBJ2-7; tentative D call: TRBD1 (5 bases). Trimming took off 2 bases at V and 3 bases at J, with 17 bases between the two ends. There are 16 residues in the CDR3. Germline V lookup: CDR1 MNHNS, CDR2 SASEGT. CDR3 residues: CASSEQRRRAIYEQYF. CDR3 sequence (DNA): TGTGCCAGCAGTGAACAACGACGCAGGGCCATCTACGAGCAGTACTTC.

This clone is classed as medium-sized (0.01 to 0.1%). An end of the junction differs from the germline gene, which may be a read error. The rearrangement joins TRBV7-8 to TRBJ1-1, with a tentative D call TRBD1 (5 bases). CDR1 SGHVS and CDR2 FQNEAQ come from the germline V gene. This CDR3 is built from 13 residues. The CDR3 coding sequence is TGTGCCAGCAGCCCTGGGGGGAACCCTGAAGCTTTCTTT. Encoded protein: CASSPGGNPEAFF.

In nucleotides, the CDR3 is TGTGCCAGCAGCGAGGACAGGCTGAACACTGAAGCTTTCTTT. Its protein is CASSEDRLNTEAFF. This rearrangement joins TRBV9 to TRBJ1-1; 7 nucleotides match TRBD1. V was pared by 3 bases and J by 0 bases, with 2 bases of the junction left unmatched. Germline assignment: CDR1 SGDLS and CDR2 YYNGEE. This CDR3 is 14 amino acids long.

The V call is TRBV27, the J call TRBJ2-7; 10 bases are shared with TRBD1. The CDR3 has 15 amino acids. CDR1 and CDR2 from the germline V gene are MNHEY and SMNVEV (reference sequence). V was pared by 6 bases and J by 4 bases, with 9 bases of the junction left unmatched. The CDR3 nucleotides read TGTGCCAGCAGCCCCAGACAGGGGGCTTTTTACGAGCAGTACTTC. It codes for CASSPRQGAFYEQYF.

The chain uses TRBV2 and TRBJ2-7, with D possibly TRBD1 on 6 matching bases. Trimming took 2 bases from V and 3 from J, leaving 14 bases between them. The CDR3 has 15 amino acids. Germline CDR1 is SNHLY and CDR2 is FYNNEI. CDR3 sequence reads: CASSELAGESYEQYF. Written as DNA, the CDR3 is TGTGCCAGCAGTGAATTGGCAGGGGAAAGCTACGAGCAGTACTTC.

The V call is TRBV4-1, the J call TRBJ2-1; D is unresolved. The CDR3 is made up of 14 amino acids. Germline-derived CDR1 and CDR2 are MGHRA and YSYEKL. V gave up 1 base and J gave up 2 bases, with 6 bases separating them. The CDR3 here is CASSQGQTYNEQFF. CDR3 nucleotide sequence: TGCGCCAGCAGCCAAGGGCAGACCTACAATGAGCAGTTCTTC.

This clone was detected a few times. The rearrangement joins TRBV9 to TRBJ2-3; D perhaps matches TRBD1 (6 bases). Per germline, CDR1 SGDLS and CDR2 YYNGEE. V was clipped by 3 bases and J by 6 bases, with 14 bases between them. The CDR3 covers 14 residues. The CDR3 protein is CASSGGGDRDTQYF. Here the CDR3 DNA reads TGTGCCAGCAGCGGGGGTGGCGACAGGGATACGCAGTATTTT.

This chain links TRBV5-1 with TRBJ2-5; 7 bases fit TRBD2. In germline, CDR1 is SGHRS, CDR2 YFSETQ. The CDR3 is 14 residues long. Trimming at V came to 4 bases and at J to 5 bases, leaving 8 bases not matched to a gene. The chain's CDR3 is CASSPRREGETQYF. CDR3 coding DNA: TGCGCCAGCAGCCCCAGGAGGGAGGGGGAGACCCAGTACTTC.

By share of the sample, this clone is medium-sized. The chain carries TRBV27 and TRBJ1-1; D possibly corresponds to TRBD1 (6 bases). Trimming took 3 bases from V and 4 from J, leaving 12 bases between them. This CDR3 comprises 14 residues. The germline V gene encodes CDR1 MNHEY and CDR2 SMNVEV (reference sequence). The CDR3 sequence: CASSLVRGSTEAFF. CDR3 DNA sequence: TGTGCCAGCAGTTTGGTGAGGGGGAGCACTGAAGCTTTCTTT.

The chain couples TRBV6-6 to TRBJ2-7, with D perhaps matching TRBD1 (6 bases). Germline CDR1 is MNHNY and CDR2 is SVGAGI (reference sequence). The CDR3 extends over 12 amino acids. The V end was cut by 8 bases, the J end by 6 bases, with 14 bases between. CDR3 loop: CASWDLRGEQYF. The CDR3 nucleotides read TGTGCCAGCTGGGACCTCAGGGGCGAGCAGTACTTC.